The TCR beta chain under discussion was sequenced for a study of T cells in Graves' hyperthyroidism and ophthalmopathy. Study in general: Pretreatment peripheral blood was obtained at initial diagnosis.

This CDR3 has 15 residues. The ends were cut back, 5 bases at V and 3 bases at J, with 17 bases in the middle. This clonotype came up many times. Graves' hyperthyroidism is called stable when ophthalmopathy does not progress within 18 months. The diagnostic basis comprised clinical symptoms, serum thyroxine and TRAb, thyroid ultrasound and orbital computed tomography. Out of 10 ml of fresh peripheral blood came the PBMCs. The investigators amplified TCR beta CDR3 regions from RNA transcripts. TCR CDR3 regions were first amplified by RT-PCR with HTBI primers. TCRdb processed the multiplex PCR reads anew with MiXCR; each CDR3 protein has one entry. The sample carries fewer than 700,000 distinct CDR3 sequences, under 20% recorded once.

This receptor was taken from a woman in her 30s with Graves' hyperthyroidism. The chain links TRBV12-3 or TRBV12-4 to TRBJ2-7, with no clear D. Specimen: blood. CDR3: CASSQKPSSGYEQYF. The CDR3 coding sequence is TGTGCCAGCAGTCAGAAGCCGTCCTCGGGCTACGAGCAGTACTTC.